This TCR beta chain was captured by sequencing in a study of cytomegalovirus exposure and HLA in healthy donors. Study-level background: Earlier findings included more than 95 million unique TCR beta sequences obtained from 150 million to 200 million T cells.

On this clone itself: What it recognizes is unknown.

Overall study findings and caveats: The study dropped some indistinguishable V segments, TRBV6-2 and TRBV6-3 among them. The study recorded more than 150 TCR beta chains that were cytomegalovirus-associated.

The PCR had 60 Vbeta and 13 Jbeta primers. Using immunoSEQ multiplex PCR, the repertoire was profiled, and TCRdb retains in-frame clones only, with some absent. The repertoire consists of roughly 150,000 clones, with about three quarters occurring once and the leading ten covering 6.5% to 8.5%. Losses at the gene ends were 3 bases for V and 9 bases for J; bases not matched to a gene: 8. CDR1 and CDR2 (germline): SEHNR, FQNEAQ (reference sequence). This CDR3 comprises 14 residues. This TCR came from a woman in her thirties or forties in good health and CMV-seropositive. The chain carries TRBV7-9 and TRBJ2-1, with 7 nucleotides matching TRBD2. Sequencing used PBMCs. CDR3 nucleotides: TGTGCCAGCAGCTTTGGGACTATCTCGCCTGAGCAGTTCTTC. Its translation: CASSFGTISPEQFF.